This TCR beta chain was identified during a study of CD8 T cells in Susac syndrome. It was with random hexamers that roughly 0.5 to 1 ug RNA was reverse transcribed. TCR beta CDR3 was amplified by immunoSEQ covering 54 Vbeta and 13 Jbeta. TCRdb called the immunoSEQ multiplex PCR reads again in MiXCR, with one record for every CDR3 protein. This repertoire shows some 400,000 distinct CDR3 sequences, about 85% found once; its top ten account for 0.09% to 0.15%. Trimming removed 0 bases at V and 5 bases at J, with 8 bases between. The germline CDR1 and CDR2 sequences are DFQATT and SNEGSKA (reference sequence). This CDR3 has 13 residues. TEMRA cells underwent FACS enrichment and CD8+ and CD4+ T cells underwent negative isolation.

Sequencing was performed on CD8+ T cells from PBMCs. The chain carries TRBV20-1 and TRBJ2-1; D ambiguous. The origin of this receptor is a human donor with multiple sclerosis. The CDR3 region is CSARDESDNEQFF. The CDR3 DNA reads as TGCAGTGCTAGAGACGAATCGGACAATGAGCAGTTCTTC.